This is a list of T cell receptor beta chains from one sample in a study of blood T cell repertoires in COVID-19. The data were produced by immunoSEQ multiplex PCR, yet TCRdb's version contains in-frame clones alone and is incomplete. This table has about 220,000 clones, 80% to 85% appearing once. Sequencing was performed on peripheral blood. The receptors originated from a woman aged 25 to 45 who had recovered from COVID-19. Both conserved end residues are part of each CDR3. The D gene is left open where the match is weak. Size values are once, few and many counts, or a class for expanded clones, and some rows have none.

d_call: NA; v_call: TRBV20-1; j_call: TRBJ1-5; clone_size: NA; cdr3_aa: CSASRGSFKVDGQPQHF; cdr3_nt: TGCAGTGCTAGTAGAGGGAGTTTCAAGGTGGACGGTCAGCCCCAGCATTTT
d_call: TRBD2; v_call: TRBV2; j_call: TRBJ2-3; clone_size: NA; cdr3_aa: CASSREPSGRGDTQYF; cdr3_nt: TGTGCCAGCAGCAGGGAGCCTAGCGGGAGAGGAGATACGCAGTATTTT
d_call: TRBD1; v_call: TRBV5-3; j_call: TRBJ1-1; clone_size: NA; cdr3_aa: CARKDRGFAEAFF; cdr3_nt: TGTGCCAGAAAAGACAGGGGTTTCGCTGAAGCTTTCTTT
d_call: NA; v_call: TRBV11-1; j_call: TRBJ2-2; clone_size: NA; cdr3_aa: CASSFLGVNTGELFF; cdr3_nt: TGTGCCAGCAGCTTTCTAGGGGTGAACACCGGGGAGCTGTTTTTT
d_call: TRBD2; v_call: TRBV3-1/TRBV3-2; j_call: TRBJ2-7; clone_size: few; cdr3_aa: CASSLQLANSYEQYF; cdr3_nt: TGTGCCAGCAGCCTCCAACTAGCGAACTCCTACGAGCAGTACTTC
d_call: TRBD1; v_call: TRBV7-7; j_call: TRBJ1-4; clone_size: NA; cdr3_aa: CASSPGTGTEKLFF; cdr3_nt: TGTGCCAGCAGCCCCGGGACAGGGACTGAAAAACTGTTTTTT
d_call: TRBD1; v_call: TRBV9; j_call: TRBJ2-6; clone_size: NA; cdr3_aa: CASSVVRGPGANVLTF; cdr3_nt: TGTGCCAGCAGCGTAGTAAGGGGGCCTGGGGCCAACGTCCTGACTTTC
d_call: NA; v_call: TRBV5-5; j_call: TRBJ1-4; clone_size: NA; cdr3_aa: CASSLANGRGTNEKLFF; cdr3_nt: TGTGCCAGCAGCTTGGCCAACGGCCGGGGAACTAATGAAAAACTGTTTTTT
d_call: TRBD2; v_call: TRBV11-2; j_call: TRBJ2-3; clone_size: NA; cdr3_aa: CASSLEGGRASDTQYF; cdr3_nt: TGTGCCAGCAGCTTAGAGGGCGGGAGAGCCTCAGATACGCAGTATTTT
d_call: TRBD2; v_call: TRBV5-1; j_call: TRBJ2-3; clone_size: NA; cdr3_aa: CASSPRAGGTDTQYF; cdr3_nt: TGCGCCAGCAGCCCACGCGCGGGAGGAACAGATACGCAGTATTTT
d_call: NA; v_call: TRBV6-2/TRBV6-3; j_call: TRBJ1-1; clone_size: few; cdr3_aa: CASSFNSDSATLITEAFF; cdr3_nt: TGTGCCAGCAGTTTCAATTCGGACAGCGCGACGCTGATCACTGAAGCTTTCTTT
d_call: TRBD2; v_call: TRBV23-1; j_call: TRBJ2-1; clone_size: NA; cdr3_aa: CASSPERGSSYNEQFF; cdr3_nt: TGCGCCAGCAGTCCCGAGCGGGGTAGCTCCTACAATGAGCAGTTCTTC
d_call: NA; v_call: TRBV7-9; j_call: TRBJ2-2; clone_size: NA; cdr3_aa: CASSLAIGELFF; cdr3_nt: TGTGCCAGCAGCTTGGCAATCGGGGAGCTGTTTTTT
d_call: NA; v_call: TRBV9; j_call: TRBJ2-1; clone_size: NA; cdr3_aa: CASSVASHNEQFF; cdr3_nt: TGTGCCAGCAGCGTTGCAAGCCACAATGAGCAGTTCTTC
d_call: TRBD2; v_call: TRBV30; j_call: TRBJ2-1; clone_size: NA; cdr3_aa: CAWELGGYNEQFF; cdr3_nt: TGTGCCTGGGAGCTCGGGGGGTACAATGAGCAGTTCTTC
d_call: NA; v_call: TRBV29-1; j_call: TRBJ1-1; clone_size: once; cdr3_aa: CSASKRDMNTEAFF; cdr3_nt: TGCAGCGCATCTAAGAGGGATATGAACACTGAAGCTTTCTTT
d_call: NA; v_call: TRBV10-1; j_call: TRBJ2-7; clone_size: NA; cdr3_aa: CASSGRQDDYEQYF; cdr3_nt: TGCGCCAGCAGTGGAAGACAGGATGACTACGAGCAGTACTTC
d_call: TRBD1; v_call: TRBV9; j_call: TRBJ2-6; clone_size: NA; cdr3_aa: CASSAVGTASSGANVLTF; cdr3_nt: TGTGCCAGCAGCGCAGTAGGGACAGCCTCCTCTGGGGCCAACGTCCTGACTTTC
d_call: NA; v_call: TRBV18; j_call: TRBJ1-1; clone_size: many; cdr3_aa: CASSPREMNTEAFF; cdr3_nt: TGTGCCAGCTCACCAAGGGAGATGAACACTGAAGCTTTCTTT
d_call: TRBD1; v_call: TRBV24-1; j_call: TRBJ2-1; clone_size: NA; cdr3_aa: CATSDAGGFAYNEQFF; cdr3_nt: TGTGCCACCAGTGATGCAGGGGGATTTGCCTACAATGAGCAGTTCTTC
d_call: NA; v_call: TRBV28; j_call: TRBJ1-5; clone_size: few; cdr3_aa: CASSLGSRPQHF; cdr3_nt: TGTGCCAGCAGTTTAGGCAGTCGGCCCCAGCATTTT
d_call: TRBD1; v_call: TRBV5-1; j_call: TRBJ1-2; clone_size: once; cdr3_aa: CASSLGQNYGYTF; cdr3_nt: TGCGCCAGCAGCCTGGGACAGAACTATGGCTACACCTTC
d_call: TRBD2; v_call: TRBV30; j_call: TRBJ2-3; clone_size: once; cdr3_aa: CAWSVPGQISSVTSGSGTDTQYF; cdr3_nt: TGTGCCTGGAGTGTCCCGGGACAGATTTCTAGTGTGACTAGCGGGAGCGGCACAGATACGCAGTATTTT
d_call: TRBD1; v_call: TRBV19; j_call: TRBJ1-1; clone_size: once; cdr3_aa: CASSLQGGNTEAFF; cdr3_nt: TGTGCCAGTAGTCTTCAGGGGGGGAACACTGAAGCTTTCTTT
d_call: TRBD2; v_call: TRBV24-1; j_call: TRBJ2-2; clone_size: NA; cdr3_aa: CATSGGLAGLNTGELFF; cdr3_nt: TGTGCCACCAGTGGTGGGCTAGCGGGCCTGAACACCGGGGAGCTGTTTTTT
d_call: TRBD2; v_call: TRBV6-1; j_call: TRBJ2-1; clone_size: NA; cdr3_aa: CASSRLAGAYNEQFF; cdr3_nt: TGTGCCAGCAGTCGCCTAGCGGGGGCCTACAATGAGCAGTTCTTC
d_call: TRBD1; v_call: TRBV19; j_call: TRBJ2-7; clone_size: NA; cdr3_aa: CASSIDRDYEQYF; cdr3_nt: TGTGCCAGTAGTATCGACAGGGACTACGAGCAGTACTTC
d_call: TRBD1; v_call: TRBV3-1/TRBV3-2; j_call: TRBJ2-4; clone_size: NA; cdr3_aa: CASSARTGTAKNIQYF; cdr3_nt: TGTGCCAGCAGCGCCCGGACAGGGACCGCCAAAAACATTCAGTACTTC
d_call: TRBD2; v_call: TRBV10-1; j_call: TRBJ2-7; clone_size: NA; cdr3_aa: CASSAISGSSYEQYF; cdr3_nt: TGCGCCAGCAGTGCAATTAGCGGGTCTTCCTACGAGCAGTACTTC
d_call: TRBD1; v_call: TRBV19; j_call: TRBJ2-2; clone_size: NA; cdr3_aa: CASSIYDRGTAGELFF; cdr3_nt: TGTGCCAGTAGTATATATGACAGGGGAACCGCTGGGGAGCTGTTTTTT
d_call: NA; v_call: TRBV5-1; j_call: TRBJ1-3; clone_size: NA; cdr3_aa: CASSLGEAAGNTIYF; cdr3_nt: TGCGCCAGCAGCTTGGGGGAGGCTGCTGGAAACACCATATATTTT
d_call: TRBD1; v_call: TRBV9; j_call: TRBJ2-5; clone_size: once; cdr3_aa: CASSPQTGGETQYF; cdr3_nt: TGTGCCAGCAGCCCACAGACAGGGGGGGAGACCCAGTACTTC
d_call: NA; v_call: TRBV27; j_call: TRBJ2-6; clone_size: NA; cdr3_aa: CASSEQVTSGANVLTF; cdr3_nt: TGTGCCAGCAGTGAACAGGTGACGTCTGGGGCCAACGTCCTGACTTTC
d_call: TRBD2; v_call: TRBV7-2; j_call: TRBJ2-1; clone_size: NA; cdr3_aa: CASSQEVGLAGKKVFF; cdr3_nt: TGTGCCAGCAGCCAAGAGGTGGGACTAGCGGGAAAGAAGGTGTTCTTC
d_call: NA; v_call: TRBV28; j_call: TRBJ2-5; clone_size: once; cdr3_aa: CASSSGQRLGPQYF; cdr3_nt: TGTGCCAGCAGTTCCGGACAGCGTTTGGGTCCCCAGTACTTC
d_call: TRBD2; v_call: TRBV9; j_call: TRBJ2-7; clone_size: once; cdr3_aa: CASSRTSRGSYEQYF; cdr3_nt: TGTGCCAGCAGCAGGACTAGCCGTGGCTCCTACGAGCAGTACTTC
d_call: NA; v_call: TRBV7-9; j_call: TRBJ1-4; clone_size: few; cdr3_aa: CASSLIRRGEKLFF; cdr3_nt: TGTGCCAGCAGCTTAATCCGGAGAGGTGAAAAACTGTTTTTT
d_call: TRBD2; v_call: TRBV7-9; j_call: TRBJ2-1; clone_size: NA; cdr3_aa: CASSLGGSGTSGYNEQFF; cdr3_nt: TGTGCCAGCAGCTTAGGGGGGTCCGGGACTAGCGGATACAATGAGCAGTTCTTC
d_call: NA; v_call: TRBV19; j_call: TRBJ2-3; clone_size: NA; cdr3_aa: CASSRRGFTADTQYF; cdr3_nt: TGTGCCAGTAGTCGCCGAGGGTTTACGGCAGATACGCAGTATTTT
d_call: NA; v_call: TRBV5-1; j_call: TRBJ1-2; clone_size: NA; cdr3_aa: CASSSGERYGYTF; cdr3_nt: TGCGCCAGCAGCTCAGGGGAAAGGTATGGCTACACCTTC
d_call: TRBD1; v_call: TRBV6-5; j_call: TRBJ2-7; clone_size: NA; cdr3_aa: CASSYSGQGSYEQYF; cdr3_nt: TGTGCCAGCAGTTACTCGGGACAGGGATCCTACGAGCAGTACTTC
d_call: NA; v_call: TRBV27; j_call: TRBJ1-5; clone_size: NA; cdr3_aa: CASKTGVGQPQHF; cdr3_nt: TGTGCCAGCAAGACCGGGGTCGGGCAGCCCCAGCATTTT
d_call: NA; v_call: TRBV28; j_call: TRBJ1-1; clone_size: NA; cdr3_aa: CASSLAENTEAFF; cdr3_nt: TGTGCCAGCAGTTTAGCAGAAAACACTGAAGCTTTCTTT
d_call: TRBD2; v_call: TRBV10-3; j_call: TRBJ2-5; clone_size: once; cdr3_aa: CATGGGPETQYF; cdr3_nt: TGTGCCACCGGCGGGGGGCCGGAGACCCAGTACTTC
d_call: NA; v_call: TRBV14; j_call: TRBJ2-2; clone_size: NA; cdr3_aa: CASSLLESGELFF; cdr3_nt: TGTGCCAGCAGCCTCCTTGAGTCCGGGGAGCTGTTTTTT
d_call: NA; v_call: TRBV29-1; j_call: TRBJ2-7; clone_size: NA; cdr3_aa: CSVERGTDEQYF; cdr3_nt: TGCAGCGTTGAACGTGGTACAGACGAGCAGTACTTC